The rows below give T cell receptor beta chains drawn from one sample of a study of cytomegalovirus exposure and HLA in healthy donors. Assay: immunoSEQ multiplex PCR; the TCRdb copy retains only in-frame clones and omits some. The data show about 170,000 clones, more than 80% seen once. The sequenced sample consisted of PBMCs. Receptors were obtained from a man aged 18 to 30 in good health and CMV-seronegative. Both conserved end residues are part of each CDR3.

length: 14; J: TRBJ1-4; V: TRBV28; CDR3: CASRLQGAGEKLFF
length: 18; J: TRBJ2-6; V: TRBV27; CDR3: CASSFLSQGGSGANVLTF
length: 20; J: TRBJ2-7; V: TRBV21-1; CDR3: CASSPDWGLAGGNSSYEQYF
length: 12; J: TRBJ1-4; V: TRBV10-3; CDR3: CATRDSGEKLFF
length: 15; J: TRBJ2-3; V: TRBV5-1; CDR3: CASSPTSSSTDTQYF
length: 15; J: TRBJ2-2; V: TRBV12-5; CDR3: CASGPHEYLAGELFF
length: 15; J: TRBJ2-1; V: TRBV6-4; CDR3: CASNEGTGPANEQFF
length: 14; J: TRBJ2-5; V: TRBV6-5; CDR3: CASSLAGGPETQYF
length: 14; J: TRBJ2-7; V: TRBV18; CDR3: CASSSSGGEYEQYF
length: 17; J: TRBJ1-4; V: TRBV5-4; CDR3: CASSLRRGQGPNEKLFF
length: 11; J: TRBJ1-1; V: TRBV6-6; CDR3: CASQGGDEAFF
length: 13; J: TRBJ2-7; V: TRBV28; CDR3: CASSSSRKYEQYF
length: 12; J: TRBJ1-1; V: TRBV7-9; CDR3: CASSLRTSEAFF
length: 17; J: TRBJ2-3; V: TRBV2; CDR3: CASSRNYRGRSTDTQYF
length: 13; J: TRBJ1-2; V: TRBV5-1; CDR3: CASSLDRDYGYTF
length: 14; J: TRBJ2-3; V: TRBV7-2; CDR3: CASSLGTSTDTQYF
length: 14; J: TRBJ2-7; V: TRBV7-8; CDR3: CASSLKRMANEQYF
length: 14; J: TRBJ2-7; V: TRBV5-1; CDR3: CASSLTTGSYEQYF
length: 13; J: TRBJ1-2; V: TRBV5-4; CDR3: CASSLRGTYGYTF
length: 13; J: TRBJ2-2; V: TRBV28; CDR3: CASRGGNTGELFF
length: 15; J: TRBJ1-1; V: TRBV11-3; CDR3: CASSPGHTIGTEAFF
length: 13; J: TRBJ2-1; V: TRBV4-1; CDR3: CASSQPLAVEQFF
length: 15; J: TRBJ2-2; V: TRBV12-5; CDR3: CASRTDRTNTGELFF
length: 15; J: TRBJ2-5; V: TRBV5-1; CDR3: CASSLGLDSQETQYF
length: 12; J: TRBJ2-1; V: TRBV6-5; CDR3: CASSFDSYEQFF
length: 16; J: TRBJ2-1; V: TRBV25-1; CDR3: CASSPSSGRQRGEQFF
length: 12; J: TRBJ1-2; V: TRBV6-6; CDR3: CASTRGRDGYTF
length: 16; J: TRBJ2-7; V: TRBV4-2; CDR3: CASSQYSGNPSYEQYF
length: 15; J: TRBJ2-2; V: TRBV29-1; CDR3: CSVEDHSQNTGELFF
length: 16; J: TRBJ2-1; V: TRBV28; CDR3: CASSPDRGLFHNEQFF
length: 15; J: TRBJ1-1; V: TRBV10-3; CDR3: CAIRGTPGQATEAFF
length: 14; J: TRBJ2-7; V: TRBV7-9; CDR3: CASTPDSPYYEQYF
length: 14; J: TRBJ1-2; V: TRBV19; CDR3: CASSSRGGLNGYTF
length: 15; J: TRBJ1-4; V: TRBV7-9; CDR3: CASSPPGLHNEKLFF
length: 12; J: -; V: TRBV28; CDR3: CASRGGSYTQHF
length: 15; J: TRBJ2-3; V: TRBV30; CDR3: CAWTLVASSTDTQYF
length: 15; J: TRBJ2-1; V: TRBV2; CDR3: CASSKGLSSYNEQFF
length: 13; J: TRBJ1-1; V: TRBV5-1; CDR3: CASSSQPNTEAFF
length: 14; J: TRBJ2-5; V: TRBV28; CDR3: CASLGARESETQYF
length: 12; J: TRBJ2-1; V: TRBV5-5; CDR3: CASLADYNEQFF
length: 14; J: TRBJ2-7; V: TRBV7-9; CDR3: CASSFEQATYEQYF
length: 16; J: TRBJ2-5; V: TRBV6-6; CDR3: CASSRPTGVGQETQYF
length: 15; J: TRBJ2-5; V: TRBV4-1; CDR3: CASSQEGRDMETQYF
length: 12; J: TRBJ1-4; V: TRBV19; CDR3: CAGREGNEKLFF
length: 16; J: TRBJ2-2; V: TRBV27; CDR3: CASSLAGALNTGELFF
length: 10; J: TRBJ2-1; V: TRBV6-1; CDR3: CASLHNEQFF
length: 16; J: TRBJ2-5; V: TRBV5-1; CDR3: CASSLGDRGGQETQYF
length: 14; J: TRBJ2-7; V: TRBV9; CDR3: CASSVRDRAYEQYF
length: 16; J: TRBJ2-1; V: TRBV10-1; CDR3: CASSESRGQNYNEQFF
length: 13; J: TRBJ2-3; V: TRBV30; CDR3: CAWSPGGPEAQYF
length: 15; J: TRBJ2-7; V: TRBV5-4; CDR3: CASSFGRGREYEQYF